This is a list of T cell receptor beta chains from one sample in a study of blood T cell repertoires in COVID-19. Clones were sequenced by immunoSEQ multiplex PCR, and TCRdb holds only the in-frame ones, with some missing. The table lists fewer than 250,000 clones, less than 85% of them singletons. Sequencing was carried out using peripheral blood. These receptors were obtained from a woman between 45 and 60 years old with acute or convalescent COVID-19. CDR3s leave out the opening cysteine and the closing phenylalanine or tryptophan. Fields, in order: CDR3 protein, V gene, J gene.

CDR3: ASSPLGDSNQPQH
V: TRBV18
J: TRBJ1-5

CDR3: ASSESGRTYEQY
V: TRBV10-1
J: TRBJ2-7

CDR3: ASSPLSQGANYGYT
V: TRBV28
J: TRBJ1-2

CDR3: ASSLAIGGVGETQY
V: TRBV5-1
J: TRBJ2-5

CDR3: ASSLARAHGYT
V: TRBV5-6
J: TRBJ1-2

CDR3: ASSYDRGDQPQH
V: TRBV4-3
J: TRBJ1-5

CDR3: ASTRLGGTEAF
V: TRBV6-5
J: TRBJ1-1

CDR3: ASSLDQDQPQH
V: TRBV18
J: TRBJ1-5

CDR3: ASSPAPPDEQY
V: TRBV3-1/TRBV3-2
J: TRBJ2-7

CDR3: ASSLTGEDEKLF
V: TRBV5-1
J: TRBJ1-4

CDR3: ASSLGDSHGYT
V: TRBV12-3/TRBV12-4
J: TRBJ1-2

CDR3: ASGRGKNQPQH
V: TRBV28
J: TRBJ1-5

CDR3: ASSSGYADTGELF
V: TRBV5-1
J: TRBJ2-2